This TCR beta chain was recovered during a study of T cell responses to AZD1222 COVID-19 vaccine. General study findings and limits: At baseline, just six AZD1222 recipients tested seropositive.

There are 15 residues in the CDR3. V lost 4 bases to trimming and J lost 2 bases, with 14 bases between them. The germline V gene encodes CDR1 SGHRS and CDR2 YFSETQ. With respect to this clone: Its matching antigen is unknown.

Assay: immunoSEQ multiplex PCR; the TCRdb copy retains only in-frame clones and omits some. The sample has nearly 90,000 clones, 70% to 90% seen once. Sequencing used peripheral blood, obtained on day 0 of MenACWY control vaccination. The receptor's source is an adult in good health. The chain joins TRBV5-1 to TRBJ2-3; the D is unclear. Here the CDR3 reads CASSPLSVNTDTQYF. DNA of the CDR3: TGCGCCAGCAGCCCCCTTTCCGTTAACACAGATACGCAGTATTTT.